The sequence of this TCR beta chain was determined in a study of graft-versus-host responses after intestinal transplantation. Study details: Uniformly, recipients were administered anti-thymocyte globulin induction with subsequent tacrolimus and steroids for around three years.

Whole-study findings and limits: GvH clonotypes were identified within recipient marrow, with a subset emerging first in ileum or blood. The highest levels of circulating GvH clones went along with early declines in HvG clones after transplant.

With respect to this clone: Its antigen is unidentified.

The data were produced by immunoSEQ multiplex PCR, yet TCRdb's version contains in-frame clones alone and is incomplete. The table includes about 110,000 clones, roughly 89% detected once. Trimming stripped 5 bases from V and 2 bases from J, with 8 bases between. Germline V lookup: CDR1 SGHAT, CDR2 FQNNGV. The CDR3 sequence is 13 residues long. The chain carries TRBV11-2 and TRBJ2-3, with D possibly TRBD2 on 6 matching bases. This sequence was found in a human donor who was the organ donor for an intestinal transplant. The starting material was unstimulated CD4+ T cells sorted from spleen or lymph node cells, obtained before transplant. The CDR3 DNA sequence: TGTGCCAGCAGCCGGGACTTCACAGATACGCAGTATTTT. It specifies CASSRDFTDTQYF.